The 27 T cell receptor beta chains listed next were all sequenced from one sample in a study of human T cells and chemical hapten exposure. Time point specified: patch test 3, about 24 weeks after DPC sensitization. Described treatment: therapeutic diphenylcyclopropenone sensitization with weekly scalp DPC. From the RACE reads, TCRdb called clonotypes with MiXCR, one entry per CDR3 protein. The sample yields about 82,000 distinct CDR3 sequences, less than 14% seen once. Sample: whole blood, taken in connection with sensitization to the hapten diphenylcyclopropenone (DPC). These TCRs come from a woman aged 50 to 60 with alopecia areata. Some clones in this sample may be carry-over from other donors' samples.

The chain couples TRBV20-1 to TRBJ2-7; D not certain. The CDR3 totals 13 residues. V was shortened by 0 bases and J by 5 bases, with 11 bases between the two germline ends. CDR1 is DFQATT, CDR2 SNEGSKA, per germline (reference sequence). In nucleotides, the CDR3 is TGCAGTGCTAGAGATCCAACCCAAAACGAGCAGTACTTC. Protein sequence: CSARDPTQNEQYF.

This clonotype was recorded at least ten times. J is TRBJ2-5 and V is TRBV15; 9 bases map to TRBD1. CDR3 size: 16 residues. The V gene's germline CDR1 is LNHNV and CDR2 YYDKDF (reference sequence). The junction had 12 bases not matched to a gene; V was cut back by 5 bases and J by 5 bases. The DNA for the CDR3 is TGTGCCACCAGCCGCGCCCCCGGGACAGGGAGGGAGACCCAGTACTTC. Protein: CATSRAPGTGRETQYF.

There are many counts of this clonotype. The chain is built from TRBV5-1 and TRBJ2-5; TRBD2 matches 8 bases. Germline V gene data show CDR1 as SGHRS and CDR2 as YFSETQ. After removal of 2 bases from V and 2 bases from J, the junction contained 8 bases not matched to a gene. CDR3 size: 16 residues. The CDR3 reads CASSLSGSGVQETQYF. The CDR3 coding sequence is TGCGCCAGCAGCTTAAGCGGGAGTGGTGTACAAGAGACCCAGTACTTC.

V usage is TRBV19 and J usage is TRBJ2-7; TRBD2 matches 11 bases. Trimming took 3 bases from V and 2 from J; bases not matched to a gene: 15. The CDR3 extends over 19 amino acids. Germline V gene lookup returns CDR1 LNHDA and CDR2 SQIVND (reference sequence). CDR3 sequence: CASSIYRTASSGGTYEQYF. The CDR3 coding sequence is TGTGCCAGTAGTATTTATAGAACGGCCTCTAGCGGGGGGACCTACGAGCAGTACTTC.

Concerning this clonotype itself: The junction and the germline gene differ at one end; a read error may be behind it. The CDR3, as DNA: TGCGCCAGCAGACCCACTAGGGGACCCGGTGAAGCCTTCTTT. Protein sequence: CASRPTRGPGEAFF. The chain recombines TRBV5-1 with TRBJ1-1, with D perhaps matching TRBD1 (5 bases). Germline CDR1 SGHRS, CDR2 YFSETQ. The CDR3 covers 14 residues.

This clonotype was observed at least ten times. The rearrangement joins TRBV20-1 to TRBJ2-1; 7 bases line up with TRBD2. This CDR3 is built from 15 residues. The J segment lost 0 bases and the V segment lost 6 bases, leaving 8 bases of the junction unmatched. Looked up from germline, CDR1 is DFQATT and CDR2 is SNEGSKA (reference sequence). CDR3 sequence: CSARTLADSYNEQFF. CDR3 sequence (DNA): TGCAGTGCCAGGACCCTAGCGGACTCCTACAATGAGCAGTTCTTC.

This clonotype came up a few times. The CDR3 DNA reads TGTGCCAGCAGTACGCGGACTGGTTACAATGAGCAGTTCTTC. It is translated as CASSTRTGYNEQFF. The chain recombines TRBV12-3 or TRBV12-4 with TRBJ2-1, with D perhaps TRBD2 (5 bases). The CDR3 contains 14 residues. V gave up 5 bases and J gave up 4 bases, with 12 bases separating them.

At least ten counts were recorded for this clonotype. The chain is built from TRBV5-1 and TRBJ2-1; the D gene could be TRBD1 or TRBD2 (5 bases each). V was trimmed by 7 bases and J by 5 bases, leaving 16 bases between them. This CDR3 comprises 14 residues. Germline V gene lookup returns CDR1 SGHRS and CDR2 YFSETQ. CDR3 loop: CASSRDPEDNEQFF. The CDR3 nucleotides read TGCGCCAGCTCCCGGGACCCGGAGGACAATGAGCAGTTCTTC. Full variable domain (rest looked up from reference TRBV5-1 and TRBJ2-1): KAGVTQTPRYLIKTRGQQVTLSCSPISGHRSVSWYQQTPGQGLQFLFEYFSETQRNKGNFPGRFSGRQFSNSRSEMNVSTLELGDSALYLCASSRDPEDNEQFFGPGTRLTVL.

The V gene is TRBV7-2, the J gene TRBJ2-6; D is uncertain. Germline values: CDR1 SGHTA, CDR2 FQGNSA. The CDR3 has 16 residues. The ends were cut back, 5 bases at V and 4 bases at J, with 15 bases in the middle. For the CDR3, the DNA is TGTGCCAGCAGCAGTAGGCCGTCTCTGGGGGCCAACGTCCTGACTTTC. This codes for CASSSRPSLGANVLTF.

This clonotype has more than one count but fewer than ten. This chain joins TRBV7-6 and TRBJ2-3; weak D call: TRBD2 (7 bases). CDR1 is SGHVS, CDR2 FNYEAQ, per germline. V gave up 1 base and J gave up 2 bases, with 16 bases separating them. The CDR3 is made up of 17 amino acids. CDR3 sequence: CASSLGGGSGFTDTQYF. The CDR3 DNA reads TGTGCCAGCAGCTTAGGGGGGGGCAGCGGCTTCACAGATACGCAGTATTTT.

This clonotype showed up many times. J is TRBJ1-1 and V is TRBV5-5; D gene unclear. V dropped 4 bases and J dropped 5 bases, with 12 bases sitting between them. Germline-derived CDR1 and CDR2 are SGHKS and YYEKEE (reference sequence). CDR3 size: 13 residues. Here the CDR3 DNA reads TGTGCCAGCAGCCGCAGAGAACGGACTGAAGCTTTCTTT. The encoded protein is CASSRRERTEAFF.

This clonotype came up many times. The chain employs TRBV4-1 and TRBJ1-1; D gene ambiguous. This CDR3 contains 16 residues. Trimming shortened V by 5 bases and J by 2 bases, and 18 bases separated the two germline ends. Germline V gene data show CDR1 as MGHRA and CDR2 as YSYEKL. The CDR3 reads CASSEPARGPNTEAFF. The CDR3 nucleotides read TGCGCCAGCAGCGAACCGGCTCGGGGTCCTAACACTGAAGCTTTCTTT.

This clonotype was counted ten times or more. The genes are TRBV5-1 and TRBJ2-5; 10 bases are a match to TRBD2. Germline CDR1 reads SGHRS; CDR2 reads YFSETQ. This CDR3 comprises 14 residues. Losses at the gene ends were 4 bases for V and 4 bases for J; bases not matched to a gene: 4. This chain's CDR3 is CASSTRLAGETQYF. The DNA for the CDR3 is TGCGCCAGCAGCACTCGACTAGCGGGAGAGACCCAGTACTTC.

This clonotype has a count of ten or more. The chain joins TRBV11-2 to TRBJ1-2; D remains unclear. Germline loops: CDR1 SGHAT, CDR2 FQNNGV. There are 11 residues in the CDR3. Between the trimmed V and J ends, which lost 1 base and 8 bases, there was a span of 5 bases. The CDR3 spells CASSLGGGYTF. The CDR3 DNA reads TGTGCCAGCAGCTTAGGCGGCGGCTACACCTTC.

This clonotype appeared a few times. The rearrangement links TRBV29-1 to TRBJ2-6; 7 nucleotides line up with TRBD1. The CDR3 is 16 amino acids. Germline V gene data show CDR1 as SQVTM and CDR2 as ANQGSEA. Trimming removed 7 bases from V and 1 base from J; junction bases left unmatched: 10. The CDR3 sequence: CSARDSSPSGANVLTF. The DNA for the CDR3 is TGCAGCGCACGGGACAGTTCTCCTTCTGGGGCCAACGTCCTGACTTTC.

In this sample, this clonotype turned up many times. This rearrangement joins TRBV7-9 to TRBJ2-1; D may correspond to TRBD1 or TRBD2 (5 bases each). Trimming stripped 6 bases from V and 6 bases from J, with 15 bases between. Germline V gene data show CDR1 as SEHNR and CDR2 as FQNEAQ (reference sequence). This CDR3 is 14 amino acids long. CDR3 sequence: CASSSEGIGNEQFF. The CDR3 bases are TGTGCCAGCAGTTCCGAGGGGATTGGCAATGAGCAGTTCTTC.

This clonotype was seen a handful of times. This chain uses TRBV29-1 with TRBJ2-1, with TRBD2 matching over 8 bases. Germline V CDR1 and CDR2: SQVTM, ANQGSEA. V was pared by 6 bases and J by 3 bases, with 7 bases of the junction left unmatched. CDR3 length equals 14 residues. The CDR3 here is CSVGERENYNEQFF. Written as DNA, the CDR3 is TGCAGCGTCGGAGAGCGGGAGAACTACAATGAGCAGTTCTTC.

This clonotype was counted many times. CDR3 sequence reads: CASSSTVLMNTEAFF. In DNA form, the CDR3 reads TGTGCCAGCAGCTCCACGGTTCTCATGAACACTGAAGCTTTCTTT. The chain has TRBV5-5 and TRBJ1-1; D remains unclear. This CDR3 has 15 residues. V was cut by 3 bases and J by 0 bases, with 12 bases left in between. Germline CDR1 is SGHKS and CDR2 is YYEKEE (reference sequence).

This clonotype was recorded at least ten times. The chain carries TRBV28 and TRBJ1-1; D is ambiguous. V was trimmed by 1 base and J by 0 bases, leaving 0 bases between them. Per germline, CDR1 MDHEN and CDR2 SYDVKM. CDR3 length: 12 amino acids. CDR3 amino acids: CASSLLNTEAFF. CDR3 bases: TGTGCCAGCAGTTTATTGAACACTGAAGCTTTCTTT.

This clonotype was counted a single time. The gene calls are TRBV3-2 and TRBJ2-7. TRBV3-2 is labeled a pseudogene. CDR3 length: 15 amino acids. The CDR3 region is CASSLTSALYYEQYF. The CDR3, as DNA: TGTGCCAGCAGCCTCACAAGCGCTCTCTACTACGAGCAGTACTTC.

This chain uses TRBV7-9 with TRBJ2-6; D call uncertain. Trimming removed 6 bases at V and 4 bases at J, with 7 bases between. This CDR3 region has 13 residues. Per the germline V gene, CDR1 is SEHNR and CDR2 is FQNEAQ (reference sequence). The CDR3 DNA follows: TGTGCCAGCAGAGAGAAGGGGGCCAACGTCCTGACTTTC. Encoded protein: CASREKGANVLTF.

The chain employs TRBV30 and TRBJ1-2; D is perhaps TRBD1 (5 bases). The CDR3 consists of 12 residues. From germline, CDR1 is GTSNPN and CDR2 SVGIG (reference sequence). V was shortened by 2 bases and J by 7 bases, with 11 bases between the two germline ends. The CDR3 is CAWSPMGVGYTF. CDR3 DNA: TGTGCCTGGAGTCCCATGGGGGTTGGCTACACCTTC.

This clonotype appeared many times. The V call is TRBV24-1, the J call TRBJ2-1; D uncertain. V was trimmed by 4 bases and J by 8 bases, leaving 11 bases between them. The germline V gene encodes CDR1 KGHDR and CDR2 SFDVKD. This CDR3 has 13 amino acids. DNA for the CDR3: TGTGCCACCAGTGACCCATCCTGGGATGAGCAGTTCTTC. It translates to CATSDPSWDEQFF.

This clonotype was seen only a few times. V usage is TRBV9 and J usage is TRBJ1-3; the D is unclear. This CDR3 contains 15 residues. V gave up 3 bases and J gave up 3 bases, with 13 bases separating them. CDR1 and CDR2 (germline): SGDLS, YYNGEE. The chain's CDR3 is CASSAEGGGGNTIYF. For the CDR3, the DNA is TGTGCCAGCAGCGCCGAGGGAGGTGGTGGAAACACCATATATTTT. The whole variable domain, remainder taken from reference TRBV9 and TRBJ1-3, is DSGVTQTPKHLITATGQRVTLRCSPRSGDLSVYWYQQSLDQGLQFLIQYYNGEERAKGNILERFSAQQFPDLHSELNLSSLELGDSALYFCASSAEGGGGNTIYFGEGSWLTVV.

This clonotype was detected many times. V usage is TRBV7-9 and J usage is TRBJ2-2; TRBD2 matches at 10 bases. Germline V gives CDR1 SEHNR, CDR2 FQNEAQ (reference sequence). The V segment lost 2 bases and the J segment 1 base; nucleotides outside the gene matches: 4. The CDR3 sequence is 17 residues long. The CDR3 region is CASSLPSGSLNTGELFF. In DNA, the CDR3 is TGTGCCAGCAGCTTACCTAGCGGGAGTTTGAACACCGGGGAGCTGTTTTTT.

This clonotype has a handful of counts. This chain uses TRBV12-2 with TRBJ1-6; the table names TRBD1, a call not compared with the DNA. TRBV12-2 is designated a pseudogene. The CDR3 is 16 amino acids. The CDR3 bases are TGTGCAAGTCGCTTAGAAGGCGGCAGGGGAGGTTCACCCCTCCACTTT. It encodes CASRLEGGRGGSPLHF.

This clonotype has only one observation. A read error is possible here, since a much larger clone lies one base away. The chain links TRBV9 to TRBJ2-6, with D hard to call. The CDR3 has 13 amino acids. CDR1 and CDR2 (germline): SGDLS, YYNGEE. The ends were cut back, 4 bases at V and 4 bases at J, with 6 bases in the middle. The CDR3 bases are TGTGCCAGCAGCCCCCCCGGGGCCAACGTCCTGACTTTC. As protein: CASSPPGANVLTF.